The T cell receptor beta chain described here comes from a study of breast tumors, draining lymph nodes, adjacent tissues. Germline CDR1 is SEHNR and CDR2 is FQNEAQ (reference sequence). Trimming removed 4 bases at V and 5 bases at J, with 12 bases between. The CDR3 extends over 13 amino acids. The lymph nodes were axillary draining lymph nodes from breast cancer patients. One entry per CDR3 protein results from TCRdb running MiXCR on the multiplex PCR reads. The sample yields 170,000 or so distinct CDR3 sequences, 25% to 40% seen once. The clonotype originates from a female donor with breast cancer. Some clones in this sample may be carry-over from other donors' samples. Sequencing was done on a sample of axillary lymph node tissue. This chain joins TRBV7-9 and TRBJ2-7; tentatively, D is TRBD2 (5 bases). DNA of the CDR3: TGTGCCAGCAGCTCCCTGGACGGGAACGAGCAGTACTTC. As protein: CASSSLDGNEQYF.